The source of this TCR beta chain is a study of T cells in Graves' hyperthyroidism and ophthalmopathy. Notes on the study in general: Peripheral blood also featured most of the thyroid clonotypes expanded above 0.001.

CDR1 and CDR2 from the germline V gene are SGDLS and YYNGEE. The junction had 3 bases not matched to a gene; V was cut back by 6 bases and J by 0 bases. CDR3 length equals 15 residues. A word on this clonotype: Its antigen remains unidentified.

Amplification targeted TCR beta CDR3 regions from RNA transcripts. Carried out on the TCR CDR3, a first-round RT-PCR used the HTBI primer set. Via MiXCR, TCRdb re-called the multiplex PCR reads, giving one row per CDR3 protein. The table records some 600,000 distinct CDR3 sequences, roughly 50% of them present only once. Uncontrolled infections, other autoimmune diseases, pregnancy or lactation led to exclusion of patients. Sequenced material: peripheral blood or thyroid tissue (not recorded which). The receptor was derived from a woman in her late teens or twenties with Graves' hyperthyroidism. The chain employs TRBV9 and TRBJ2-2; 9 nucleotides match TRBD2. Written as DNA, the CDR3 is TGTGCCAGCAACATAGCGGGAGCGAACACCGGGGAGCTGTTTTTT. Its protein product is CASNIAGANTGELFF.